One sample yielded the 18 T cell receptor beta chains listed below, sequenced in a study of shared clonotypes between healthy human individuals. Profiled with immunoSEQ multiplex PCR; TCRdb holds only in-frame clones, not every one. The table shows fewer than 1.8 million clones, with 97% to 99% occurring only once. Specimen: naive CD4+ T cells sorted from blood. Subset of the sample: CD45RA+ positively selected. The source of these receptors is a man younger than 45 in good health.

This chain uses TRBV4-3 with TRBJ2-1, with D possibly being TRBD2 (5 bases). CDR1 and CDR2 (germline): LGHNA, YSLEER. The CDR3 runs 16 residues. V was shortened by 1 base and J by 11 bases, with 21 bases between the two germline ends. CDR3 sequence reads: CASSQGNPRAEEKQFF. DNA of the CDR3: TGCGCCAGCAGCCAAGGGAACCCGAGAGCGGAGGAGAAGCAGTTCTTC.

The rearrangement links TRBV5-1 to TRBJ2-1; no reliable D call. The V end was cut by 4 bases, the J end by 3 bases, with 8 bases between. The CDR3 spans 13 residues. CDR1 and CDR2 (germline): SGHRS, YFSETQ. The CDR3 nucleotides are TGCGCCAGCAGCCAGGACGGCTACAATGAGCAGTTCTTC. Translated, it gives CASSQDGYNEQFF.

This CDR3 reads CAWGSLAGSYNEQFF. The CDR3 DNA reads TGTGCCTGGGGGTCCCTAGCGGGATCCTACAATGAGCAGTTCTTC. The chain carries TRBV30 and TRBJ2-1; 9 bases map to TRBD2. From germline, CDR1 is GTSNPN and CDR2 SVGIG (reference sequence). Trimming at V came to 5 bases and at J to 1 base, leaving 6 bases not matched to a gene. The CDR3 extends over 15 amino acids.

The gene calls are TRBV5-1 and TRBJ2-1; D remains ambiguous. The CDR3 is made up of 15 amino acids. Trimming pared 1 base from V and 1 base from J, leaving 9 bases between. Germline CDR1 is SGHRS and CDR2 is YFSETQ. CDR3 sequence (DNA): TGCGCCAGCAGCTTGAGTGGTATGTCCTACAATGAGCAGTTCTTC. This codes for CASSLSGMSYNEQFF.

This rearrangement joins TRBV29-1 to TRBJ2-1; D gene ambiguous. The CDR3 has 11 residues. V lost 7 bases and J 7 bases, leaving 11 bases between the germline ends. Germline CDR1 is SQVTM and CDR2 is ANQGSEA. For the CDR3, the DNA is TGCAGCGCTCCTAACAGAAATGAGCAGTTCTTC. Its translation: CSAPNRNEQFF.

The chain combines TRBV28 with TRBJ1-5, with 10 bases aligning to TRBD1. The germline V gene encodes CDR1 MDHEN and CDR2 SYDVKM. V was clipped by 5 bases and J by 4 bases; unmatched bases: 5. This CDR3 comprises 15 residues. CDR3 amino acids: CASSGGTGVNQPQHF. Written as DNA, the CDR3 is TGTGCCAGCAGTGGGGGGACAGGGGTTAATCAGCCCCAGCATTTT.

J is TRBJ2-1 and V is TRBV9; D unresolved. CDR3 length: 12 residues. From germline, CDR1 is SGDLS and CDR2 YYNGEE. V lost 4 bases and J lost 12, with 14 bases in between. The CDR3 protein is CASSNTPLGQFF. CDR3 coding DNA: TGTGCCAGCAGCAACACCCCGCTGGGGCAGTTCTTC.

This chain uses TRBV6-4 with TRBJ1-1; no definite D call. Trimming removed 5 bases at V and 3 bases at J, with 10 bases between. From germline, CDR1 is MRHNA and CDR2 SNTAGT. The CDR3 runs to 13 residues. CDR3 sequence (DNA): TGTGCCAGCAGTCGCACCTGGGACACTGAAGCTTTCTTT. Residues: CASSRTWDTEAFF.

The rearrangement uses TRBV20-1 and TRBJ2-2, with D unresolved. This CDR3 has 11 residues. V dropped 7 bases and J dropped 7 bases, with 10 bases sitting between them. Germline lookup yields CDR1 DFQATT and CDR2 SNEGSKA (reference sequence). The CDR3 coding sequence is TGCAGTGTTAGTGGCATCGGGGAGCTGTTTTTT. Translation gives CSVSGIGELFF.

The V call is TRBV11-2, the J call TRBJ1-2; 7 nucleotides align to TRBD1. The V gene's germline CDR1 is SGHAT and CDR2 FQNNGV. This CDR3 spans 15 amino acids. J was trimmed by 2 bases and V by 6 bases; bases with no gene match: 9. CDR3 DNA sequence: TGTGCCAGCAGGTATGCCGGGACAGAAAACTATGGCTACACCTTC. As protein: CASRYAGTENYGYTF.

The CDR3 loop is CASSSGGEQGYGYTF. DNA for the CDR3: TGTGCCAGCAGCTCAGGGGGGGAGCAAGGCTATGGCTACACCTTC. V is TRBV7-6 and J is TRBJ1-2; 7 positions agree with TRBD1. Germline CDR1 is SGHVS and CDR2 is FNYEAQ. This CDR3 has 15 residues. J was trimmed by 4 bases and V by 4 bases; bases with no gene match: 9.

This chain links TRBV27 with TRBJ2-2; tentatively, D is TRBD1 (5 bases). The CDR3 spans 16 residues. Germline V gene lookup returns CDR1 MNHEY and CDR2 SMNVEV (reference sequence). V was trimmed by 5 bases and J by 1 base, leaving 14 bases between them. In DNA, the CDR3 is TGTGCCAGCAGTCGGACACGGAATAAGAACACCGGGGAGCTGTTTTTT. Encoded protein: CASSRTRNKNTGELFF.

The chain couples TRBV6-5 to TRBJ1-3; D ambiguous. With 3 bases removed from V and 5 bases from J, the gap between germline ends came to 8 bases. This CDR3 spans 13 amino acids. CDR1 is MNHEY and CDR2 is SVGAGI in the germline V gene. The CDR3 region is CASSYRSRNTIYF. CDR3 nucleotide sequence: TGTGCCAGCAGTTATCGCAGTAGAAACACCATATATTTT.

This chain uses TRBV19 with TRBJ2-7, with TRBD2 as a possible D gene (6 bases). The CDR3 is made up of 18 amino acids. Trimming shortened V by 3 bases and J by 0 bases, and 21 bases separated the two germline ends. The V gene's germline CDR1 is LNHDA and CDR2 SQIVND (reference sequence). Here the CDR3 reads CASSIGTPDGASSYEQYF. The DNA of the CDR3 is TGTGCCAGTAGTATCGGGACTCCTGATGGGGCTAGCTCCTACGAGCAGTACTTC.

The chain links TRBV21-1 to TRBJ1-2; the table's D gene call, TRBD1, was not cross checked with the DNA. TRBV21-1 is a listed pseudogene. This CDR3 is built from 14 residues. As DNA, the CDR3 is TGTGCCAGCAGCAAAGGGGGACAGGTCTATGGCTACACCTTC. As protein: CASSKGGQVYGYTF.

The chain couples TRBV30 to TRBJ1-1; no clear D. The V gene lost 3 bases and the J gene lost 2 bases, with 7 bases spanning the gap. Germline CDR1 is GTSNPN and CDR2 is SVGIG (reference sequence). The length of the CDR3 is 12 residues. The CDR3 DNA follows: TGTGCCTGGAGGAACCCCAACACTGAAGCTTTCTTT. This translates into CAWRNPNTEAFF.

The chain uses TRBV14 and TRBJ2-2, with D hard to call. Trimming took 3 bases from V and 6 from J, leaving 11 bases between them. Per the germline V gene, CDR1 is SGHDN and CDR2 is FVKESK. The CDR3 runs to 14 residues. The CDR3 loop reads CASSQLQRAGELFF. The CDR3 DNA reads TGTGCCAGCAGCCAGCTACAGCGAGCCGGGGAGCTGTTTTTT.

The rearrangement joins TRBV27 to TRBJ2-3; no definite D call. The CDR3 length is 15 residues. Germline V CDR1 and CDR2: MNHEY, SMNVEV (reference sequence). V was trimmed by 3 bases and J by 3 bases, leaving 13 bases between them. The chain's CDR3 is CASSFSGFGTDTQYF. The CDR3 nucleotides read TGTGCCAGCAGTTTCTCCGGATTTGGAACAGATACGCAGTATTTT.